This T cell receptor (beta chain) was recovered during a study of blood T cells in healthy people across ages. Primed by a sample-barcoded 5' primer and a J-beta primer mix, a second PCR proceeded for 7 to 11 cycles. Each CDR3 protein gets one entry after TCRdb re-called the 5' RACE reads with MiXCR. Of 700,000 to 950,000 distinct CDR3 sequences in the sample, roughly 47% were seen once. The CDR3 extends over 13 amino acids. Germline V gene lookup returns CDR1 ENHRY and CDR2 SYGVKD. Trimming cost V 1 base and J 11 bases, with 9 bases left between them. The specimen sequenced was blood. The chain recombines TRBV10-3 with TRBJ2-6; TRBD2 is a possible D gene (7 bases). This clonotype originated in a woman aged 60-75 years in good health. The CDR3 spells CAISEWEGDVLTF. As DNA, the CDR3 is TGTGCCATCAGTGAGTGGGAGGGGGACGTCCTGACTTTC.